A selection of T cell receptor beta chains follows, all from one sample in a study of blood T cell repertoires in COVID-19. The protocol was immunoSEQ multiplex PCR, while the TCRdb copy is restricted to in-frame clones and leaves out a portion. The table has around 55,000 clones, about 90% seen once. Sequences were obtained from peripheral blood. These receptor sequences come from a man aged 55 to 69 with active COVID-19. Both conserved end residues are part of each CDR3. D genes are given only for firm matches. The size of a clone is reported for some rows only, either as once, few or many, or as a class for expanded clones.

J gene	V gene	clone size	D gene	CDR3 DNA	CDR3 protein
TRBJ1-2	TRBV10-2	-	TRBD1	TGCGCCAGCCGGCCGCTTACAGGGGACTATGGCTACACCTTC	CASRPLTGDYGYTF
TRBJ1-4	TRBV5-1	-	-	TGCGCCAGCAGCTTGGGGGTCTTTACAGTAACTAATGAAAAACTGTTTTTT	CASSLGVFTVTNEKLFF
TRBJ2-7	TRBV30	-	-	TGTGCCTGGAGTGCCCAGGGGGGAACCTACGAGCAGTACTTC	CAWSAQGGTYEQYF
TRBJ1-4	TRBV18	-	-	TGTGCCAGCTCAGCCAGGAGCGTCCGGGGGGAAAAACTGTTTTTT	CASSARSVRGEKLFF
TRBJ2-7	TRBV7-2	-	TRBD1	TGTGCCAGCAGCCCCCGGACAGGGGGCGGCTACGAGCAGTACTTC	CASSPRTGGGYEQYF
TRBJ1-2	TRBV7-9	-	TRBD1	TGTGCCAGCAGAGGACAGGGGGCGCGGGGCTACACCTTC	CASRGQGARGYTF
TRBJ2-2	TRBV27	-	-	TGTGCCAGTCAACAGGGTAGGCGATTGTACACCGGGGAGCTGTTTTTT	CASQQGRRLYTGELFF
TRBJ1-5	TRBV2	-	-	TGTGCCACCACAGCCACGGGGGGCAATCAGCCCCAGCATTTT	CATTATGGNQPQHF
TRBJ2-7	TRBV5-4	once	TRBD2	TGTGCCAGCCTAGACGGACTAGCGGGCGAGCAGTACTTC	CASLDGLAGEQYF
TRBJ2-5	TRBV5-1	once	-	TGCGCCAGCAGCTCAGGCAGTCAAGAGACCCAGTACTTC	CASSSGSQETQYF
TRBJ1-4	TRBV10-2	-	TRBD1	TGCGCCAGCAGGCGAATGACAGGGTTTGGGGAAAAACTGTTTTTT	CASRRMTGFGEKLFF
TRBJ2-3	TRBV6-1	-	TRBD2	TGTGCCAGCAGTGCGACTAGCGGAAAAAGCACAGATACGCAGTATTTT	CASSATSGKSTDTQYF
TRBJ2-7	TRBV6-5	-	-	TGTGCCAGCAGTTACGGCCCCGACAGTTCCTACGAGCAGTACTTC	CASSYGPDSSYEQYF